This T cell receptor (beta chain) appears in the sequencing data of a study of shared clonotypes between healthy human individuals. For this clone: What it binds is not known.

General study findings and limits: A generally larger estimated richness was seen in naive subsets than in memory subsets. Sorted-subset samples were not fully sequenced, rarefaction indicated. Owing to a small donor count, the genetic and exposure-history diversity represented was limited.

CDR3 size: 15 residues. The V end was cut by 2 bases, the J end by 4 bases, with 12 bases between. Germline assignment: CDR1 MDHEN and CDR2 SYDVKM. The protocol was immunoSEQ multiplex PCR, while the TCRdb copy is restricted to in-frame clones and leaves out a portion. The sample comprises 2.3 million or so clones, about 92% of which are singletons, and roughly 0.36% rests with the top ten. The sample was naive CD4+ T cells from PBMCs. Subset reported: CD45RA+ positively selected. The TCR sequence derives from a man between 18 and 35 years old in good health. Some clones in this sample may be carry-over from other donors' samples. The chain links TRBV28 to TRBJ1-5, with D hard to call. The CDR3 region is CASSLSIGQNQPQHF. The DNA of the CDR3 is TGTGCCAGCAGTTTAAGTATCGGCCAGAATCAGCCCCAGCATTTT.